These 11 T cell receptor beta chains were sequenced from one sample in a study of blood T cells in healthy people across ages. A J-beta primer mix and a sample-barcoded 5' primer were used in a second PCR of about 7 to 12 cycles. From the 5' RACE reads, TCRdb called clonotypes with MiXCR, one entry per CDR3 protein. The repertoire holds more than 700,000 distinct CDR3 sequences, about 42% seen once, with around 18% in the top ten. Sequences were obtained from blood. Every receptor here comes from a man older than 75 in good health.

The chain has TRBV12-3 or TRBV12-4 and TRBJ2-7; 9 bases map to TRBD1. The CDR3 is 14 amino acids. The J segment lost 3 bases and the V segment lost 3 bases, leaving 3 bases of the junction unmatched. The CDR3, as DNA: TGTGCCAGCAGTTTGACAGGGGGTCTCTACGAGCAGTACTTC. Translating gives CASSLTGGLYEQYF.

The rearrangement joins TRBV28 to TRBJ2-7; 7 bases agree with TRBD1. This CDR3 comprises 13 residues. The germline V gene encodes CDR1 MDHEN and CDR2 SYDVKM. The ends lost 8 bases at V and 1 base at J; junction bases unmatched: 5. CDR3 amino acids: CASFGTASYEQYF. CDR3 bases: TGTGCCAGCTTCGGGACAGCTTCCTACGAGCAGTACTTC.

The chain is built from TRBV5-6 and TRBJ2-1; weak D call: TRBD1 (6 bases). Germline V gene sequence: CDR1 SGHDT, CDR2 YYEEEE. There are 13 residues in the CDR3. V was shortened by 8 bases and J by 7 bases, with 16 bases between the two germline ends. DNA of the CDR3: TGTGCCAGTGGGACACGGCAAGTGAATGAGCAGTTCTTC. Residues: CASGTRQVNEQFF.

The chain joins TRBV20-1 to TRBJ1-6, with D possibly TRBD1 on 6 matching bases. Germline V gives CDR1 DFQATT, CDR2 SNEGSKA (reference sequence). With 0 bases removed from V and 10 bases from J, the gap between germline ends came to 16 bases. The CDR3 length is 15 residues. DNA of the CDR3: TGCAGTGCTAGAGATCCGGGGGGCGAGAGCTCACCCCTCCACTTT. It is translated as CSARDPGGESSPLHF.

V gene TRBV20-1 combines with J gene TRBJ2-1; weak D call: TRBD1 (5 bases). CDR3 length equals 13 residues. Germline V CDR1 and CDR2: DFQATT, SNEGSKA (reference sequence). V lost 1 base and J 8 bases, leaving 12 bases between the germline ends. The CDR3 bases are TGCAGTGCTAGAGGGGTGGGGCTTGATGAGCAGTTCTTC. It encodes CSARGVGLDEQFF.

Only a few counts were recorded for this clonotype. The genes are TRBV29-1 and TRBJ2-7; D perhaps matches TRBD1 (6 bases). The V end was cut by 0 bases, the J end by 6 bases, with 18 bases between. Looked up from germline, CDR1 is SQVTM and CDR2 is ANQGSEA. CDR3 size: 15 residues. The CDR3, as DNA: TGCAGCGTTGAAGATAATCGCAGGGGATCGATCGAGCAGTACTTC. This translates into CSVEDNRRGSIEQYF.

This clonotype was observed a handful of times. The chain combines TRBV29-1 with TRBJ1-4; TRBD1 matches at 8 bases. The CDR3 is 14 residues long. Trimming cost V 6 bases and J 0 bases; bases outside gene matches: 3. Germline V gene sequence: CDR1 SQVTM, CDR2 ANQGSEA. In nucleotides, the CDR3 is TGCAGCGTCGCGGACAGGGCAACTAATGAAAAACTGTTTTTT. Amino acids: CSVADRATNEKLFF.

The chain couples TRBV7-3 to TRBJ2-1; TRBD1 matches 10 bases. With 5 bases clipped from V and 5 bases from J, the junction kept 12 bases outside the gene matches. CDR1 and CDR2 from the germline V gene are SGHTA and FQGTGA. CDR3 length: 17 residues. CDR3 sequence (DNA): TGTGCCAGCAGCCATCCGGGACAGGGGTTAGGACACAATGAGCAGTTCTTC. Translated: CASSHPGQGLGHNEQFF.

This clonotype was seen a handful of times. The V call is TRBV12-3 or TRBV12-4, the J call TRBJ1-2; D gene unclear. V was cut by 1 base and J by 6 bases, with 9 bases left in between. The CDR3 covers 13 residues. CDR3 amino acids: CASSLGGIDGYTF. CDR3 DNA sequence: TGTGCCAGCAGTTTAGGGGGAATCGATGGCTACACCTTC.

By sample fraction, this clonotype is medium-sized (0.01 to 0.1%). V usage is TRBV9 and J usage is TRBJ2-3; TRBD2 agrees at 10 bases. Germline-derived CDR1 and CDR2 are SGDLS and YYNGEE. This CDR3 has 18 amino acids. V shed 3 bases, J shed 5 bases, and the junction held 15 bases outside the gene matches. CDR3 bases: TGTGCCAGCAGCGCGGGGGGAACGACTAGCGGGCCTGGAGATACGCAGTATTTT. Its translation: CASSAGGTTSGPGDTQYF.

The chain carries TRBV20-1 and TRBJ2-1; D is undetermined. Germline V CDR1 and CDR2: DFQATT, SNEGSKA (reference sequence). This CDR3 is built from 12 residues. The germline V and J ends were trimmed by 4 bases and 0 bases, with 4 bases remaining between them. CDR3 DNA: TGCAGTGCTATGAGCTCCTACAATGAGCAGTTCTTC. Its translation: CSAMSSYNEQFF.